What follows are 22 T cell receptor beta chains derived from one specimen sequenced in a study of molecular identifiers for immune sequencing clone quantification. TCRdb analysed the PCR reads with MiXCR anew, one entry per CDR3 protein. Of nearly 650,000 distinct CDR3 sequences in the sample, about 25% were seen once. The sequencing input was naive CD8+ T cells from blood, with Jurkat cell RNA spiked in. Subset meaning: FACS-sorted CD8+CD4-CCR7+CD45RA+ naive T cells. Source of these receptors: a human donor in good health. Some libraries in this study had Jurkat cell RNA spiked in.

There are many counts of this clonotype. The chain employs TRBV11-2 and TRBJ2-1; D gene ambiguous. This CDR3 has 16 residues. V lost 0 bases and J lost 7, with 16 bases in between. Germline V gives CDR1 SGHAT, CDR2 FQNNGV. Here the CDR3 reads CASSLETYRSDNEQFF. CDR3 coding DNA: TGTGCCAGCAGCTTAGAGACGTACCGCTCGGATAATGAGCAGTTCTTC. Looking up the rest from reference TRBV11-2 and TRBJ2-1 gives the full variable domain: EAGVAQSPRYKIIEKRQSVAFWCNPISGHATLYWYQQILGQGPKLLIQFQNNGVVDDSQLPKDRFSAERLKGVDSTLKIQPAKLEDSAVYLCASSLETYRSDNEQFFGPGTRLTVL.

At least ten counts were recorded for this clonotype. This chain uses TRBV9 with TRBJ2-3; the D is unclear. Trimming cost V 0 bases and J 0 bases, with 5 bases left between them. This CDR3 is built from 14 residues. Germline loops: CDR1 SGDLS, CDR2 YYNGEE. The CDR3 DNA follows: TGTGCCAGCAGCGTAGGCTCAAGCACAGATACGCAGTATTTT. Its translation: CASSVGSSTDTQYF.

The chain couples TRBV7-9 to TRBJ2-7, with D hard to call. Germline V gene lookup returns CDR1 SEHNR and CDR2 FQNEAQ (reference sequence). The CDR3 sequence is 14 residues long. The V and J ends lost 1 base and 3 bases respectively, with 10 bases between them. CDR3 residues: CASSLVGSLYEQYF. DNA for the CDR3: TGTGCCAGCAGCTTAGTGGGCAGCCTCTACGAGCAGTACTTC.

The V gene is TRBV4-1, the J gene TRBJ1-1; unclear D gene. Germline lookup yields CDR1 MGHRA and CDR2 YSYEKL. The CDR3 loop spans 15 amino acids. V was trimmed by 11 bases and J by 11 bases, leaving 30 bases between them. CDR3 DNA: TGCGCCCGCCGCCAAGGACTCAATTCCGTGCGCGGGGCTTTCTTT. Translating it yields CARRQGLNSVRGAFF.

As concerns this clonotype: The junction and the germline gene differ at one end; a read error may be behind it. V gene TRBV9 combines with J gene TRBJ2-5, with 8 nucleotides matching TRBD2. The CDR3 contains 16 residues. CDR1 is SGDLS, CDR2 YYNGEE, per germline. CDR3 amino acids: CSSSVGGGGSQETQYF. The CDR3 nucleotides read TGTTCCAGCAGCGTAGGCGGCGGGGGGTCTCAAGAGACCCAGTACTTC.

This clonotype was found a few times. The chain joins TRBV27 to TRBJ2-7, with D uncertain. Trimming took off 5 bases at V and 2 bases at J, with 13 bases between the two ends. CDR3 length equals 14 residues. Germline V gene sequence: CDR1 MNHEY, CDR2 SMNVEV (reference sequence). In DNA, the CDR3 is TGTGCCAGCAGTGGTATCGGTTCGGCCTACGAGCAGTACTTC. This sequence encodes CASSGIGSAYEQYF.

This clonotype was counted at least ten times. The chain has TRBV4-3 and TRBJ2-3; tentatively, D is TRBD2 (5 bases). The V end lost 3 bases, the J end lost 2 bases, and 9 bases lay between the germline ends. The V gene's germline CDR1 is LGHNA and CDR2 YSLEER. The CDR3 is 14 amino acids. CDR3 DNA sequence: TGCGCCAGCAGCCATGGACTTGCCACAGATACGCAGTATTTT. Residues: CASSHGLATDTQYF.

This clonotype has ten or more counts. The chain joins TRBV4-2 to TRBJ1-5; D not certain. The CDR3 spans 14 residues. Germline loops: CDR1 LGHNA, CDR2 YNFKEQ. Between the trimmed V and J ends, which lost 1 base and 4 bases, there was a span of 8 bases. As DNA, the CDR3 is TGTGCCAGCAGCCAAGGGGTAGGAAATCAGCCCCAGCATTTT. Residues: CASSQGVGNQPQHF.

This clonotype occurred many times. The rearrangement joins TRBV20-1 to TRBJ2-7; 9 bases line up with TRBD1. After removal of 0 bases from V and 4 bases from J, the junction contained 4 bases not matched to a gene. There are 14 residues in the CDR3. Germline CDR1 DFQATT, CDR2 SNEGSKA (reference sequence). The CDR3 here is CSARDPDRGYEQYF. CDR3 nucleotide sequence: TGCAGTGCTAGAGATCCAGACAGGGGGTACGAGCAGTACTTC.

This clonotype came up a few times. The gene calls are TRBV4-3 and TRBJ2-7, with D perhaps given as TRBD1 or TRBD2 (5 bases each). The CDR3 extends over 15 amino acids. Germline V gives CDR1 LGHNA, CDR2 YSLEER. V was shortened by 0 bases and J by 3 bases, with 12 bases between the two germline ends. The CDR3 region has the DNA TGCGCCAGCAGCCAAGACTGGGACGGATACTACGAGCAGTACTTC. It translates to CASSQDWDGYYEQYF.

At least ten counts were recorded for this clonotype. This chain joins TRBV5-6 and TRBJ2-7; no reliable D call. Between the trimmed V and J ends, which lost 0 bases and 5 bases, there was a span of 6 bases. This CDR3 is built from 12 residues. The germline V gene encodes CDR1 SGHDT and CDR2 YYEEEE. In DNA form, the CDR3 reads TGTGCCAGCAGCTTGGGTGATAACGAGCAGTACTTC. It is translated as CASSLGDNEQYF.

The V call is TRBV4-3, the J call TRBJ1-1; weak D call: TRBD1 (5 bases). The CDR3 is 14 residues long. Trimming cost V 6 bases and J 4 bases, with 15 bases left between them. The germline gives CDR1 LGHNA, CDR2 YSLEER. The CDR3 sequence is CASRWLGEATEAFF. The CDR3 bases are TGCGCCAGCAGGTGGTTAGGGGAGGCCACTGAAGCTTTCTTT.

Note on this clonotype: A read error may explain this, as a much larger clone is one base away. This chain links TRBV15 with TRBJ1-5; D gene uncertain. This CDR3 comprises 15 residues. Germline CDR1 and CDR2: LNHNV and YYDKDF (reference sequence). CDR3 nucleotide sequence: TGTGCCACCAGCAGAGATAAGGGAGTGAATCAGTCCCAGCATTTT. It translates to CATSRDKGVNQSQHF. The complete variable domain, with remaining parts taken from reference TRBV15 and TRBJ1-5, reads DAMVIQNPRYQVTQFGKPVTLSCSQTLNHNVMYWYQQKSSQAPKLLFHYYDKDFNNEADTPDNFQSRRPNTSFCFLDIRSPGLGDTAMYLCATSRDKGVNQSQHFGDGTRLSIL.

As regards this clonotype: An end of the junction does not agree with germline; a read error may underlie this. The rearrangement links TRBV7-2 to TRBJ2-2; 7 bases fit TRBD2. Germline CDR1 SGHTA, CDR2 FQGNSA. The CDR3 is 17 amino acids. The DNA of the CDR3 is TGTGCCAGCAGCTCCCCCCCGAGCGGGGAGAACACCAGGGAGCTGTTTTTT. Residues: CASSSPPSGENTRELFF.

This clonotype was picked up a small number of times. The chain employs TRBV27 and TRBJ2-7; D is uncertain. Germline values: CDR1 MNHEY, CDR2 SMNVEV (reference sequence). Trimming pared 3 bases from V and 2 bases from J, leaving 14 bases between. The CDR3 covers 15 residues. Here the CDR3 DNA reads TGTGCCAGCAGTTTCGAAGGGCAGTTTGCCTACGAGCAGTACTTC. Translation gives CASSFEGQFAYEQYF.

This clonotype turned up a few times. The chain is built from TRBV7-9 and TRBJ1-4; D is ambiguous. This CDR3 is built from 16 residues. Looked up from germline, CDR1 is SEHNR and CDR2 is FQNEAQ (reference sequence). The V and J ends lost 4 bases and 8 bases respectively, with 20 bases between them. In nucleotides, the CDR3 is TGTGCCAGCAGCTCACCCCTGGGAACAGCGGAAGAAAAACTGTTTTTT. Its translation: CASSSPLGTAEEKLFF.

This clonotype has at least ten counts. The rearrangement joins TRBV20-1 to TRBJ2-7; the D is unclear. CDR1 DFQATT and CDR2 SNEGSKA come from the germline V gene (reference sequence). The CDR3 covers 15 residues. Trimming shortened V by 0 bases and J by 5 bases, and 17 bases separated the two germline ends. The DNA for the CDR3 is TGCAGTGCTAGAGAGGATTTGGGGTTCCTAGACGAGCAGTACTTC. This encodes CSAREDLGFLDEQYF.

This clonotype has a handful of counts. The V call is TRBV21-1, the J call TRBJ2-7; the table's D gene call, TRBD2, was not cross checked with the DNA. TRBV21-1 is labeled a pseudogene. This CDR3 is 15 amino acids long. The CDR3 here is CASSKVEASSYEQYF. As DNA, the CDR3 is TGTGCCAGCAGCAAAGTGGAGGCAAGCTCCTACGAGCAGTACTTC.

This clonotype was seen many times. The V and J genes are TRBV27 and TRBJ2-5; no reliable D call. This CDR3 has 13 amino acids. V gave up 7 bases and J gave up 5 bases, with 14 bases separating them. Looked up from germline, CDR1 is MNHEY and CDR2 is SMNVEV (reference sequence). CDR3 DNA: TGTGCCAGCAAACCCGTTACGTACGAGACCCAGTACTTC. This translates into CASKPVTYETQYF.

This clonotype was counted a few times. The V and J genes are TRBV11-2 and TRBJ2-1, with no clear D. CDR3 size: 16 residues. V lost 1 base to trimming and J lost 3 bases, with 13 bases between them. Looked up from germline, CDR1 is SGHAT and CDR2 is FQNNGV. The CDR3 DNA reads as TGTGCCAGCAGCTTAGCTGTGACCTACCTCTACAATGAGCAGTTCTTC. Protein: CASSLAVTYLYNEQFF. Together with reference TRBV11-2 and TRBJ2-1, the CDR3 gives the full variable domain: EAGVAQSPRYKIIEKRQSVAFWCNPISGHATLYWYQQILGQGPKLLIQFQNNGVVDDSQLPKDRFSAERLKGVDSTLKIQPAKLEDSAVYLCASSLAVTYLYNEQFFGPGTRLTVL.

This clonotype has at least ten counts. This rearrangement joins TRBV6-2 or TRBV6-3 to TRBJ2-7, with D uncertain. V gave up 5 bases and J gave up 3 bases, with 5 bases separating them. Germline V gene lookup returns CDR1 MNHEY and CDR2 SVGEGT. CDR3 length equals 11 residues. CDR3 sequence (DNA): TGTGCCAGCAGTACATTCTACGAGCAGTACTTC. This codes for CASSTFYEQYF.

The V and J genes are TRBV12-3 or TRBV12-4 and TRBJ2-7, with D unclear. V lost 3 bases and J lost 4, with 25 bases in between. This CDR3 is 18 amino acids long. The CDR3 DNA sequence: TGTGCCAGCAGTTTCATCTCCGGACGCTCAGCACCAGAATACGAGCAGTACTTC. Translating gives CASSFISGRSAPEYEQYF.